This T cell receptor (beta chain) was profiled in a study of blood T cells in healthy people across ages. On this clonotype: Its antigen remains unknown.

The study, taken as a whole, reports: Among T cells, TCR beta diversity per million cells dropped roughly linearly as age rose.

Trimming cost V 8 bases and J 3 bases, with 10 bases left between them. The CDR3 is 12 amino acids. The germline V gene encodes CDR1 ENHRY and CDR2 SYGVKD. Sample-barcoded 5' priming and a J-beta primer mix drove a second PCR of roughly 6 to 12 cycles. The template-switch adaptor was a 5' adaptor with 12 random nucleotides. It tagged each cDNA molecule. Per sample, CDR3-containing paired-end reads numbered at least 2.5 million. One entry per CDR3 protein results from TCRdb running MiXCR on the 5' RACE reads. Counted here are 890,000 or so distinct CDR3 sequences, 55% to 65% occurring once; the ten biggest clones make up roughly 26%.

The sample was blood. The receptor comes from a man aged 30 to 45 in good health. The chain couples TRBV10-3 to TRBJ1-2, with a weak D call TRBD1 (5 bases). The CDR3 DNA follows: TGTGCCATCCGGGGCCTCGACTATGGCTACACCTTC. Protein: CAIRGLDYGYTF.